This entry lists 28 T cell receptor beta chains sequenced from one sample in a study of CD8 T cells in ankylosing spondylitis. Using its own MiXCR run on the 5' RACE reads, TCRdb lists one record per CDR3 protein. The sample lists a few hundred thousand distinct CDR3 sequences, 18% occurring once. What was sequenced was blood, either unsorted or a sorted T cell fraction (not recorded which). These receptors originate from a male donor with ankylosing spondylitis or in good health (not recorded which).

This clonotype was seen a few times. The chain links TRBV7-2 to TRBJ2-1, with a possible D match to TRBD1 (6 bases). The germline V and J ends were trimmed by 2 bases and 9 bases, with 8 bases remaining between them. Germline V gives CDR1 SGHTA, CDR2 FQGNSA. The CDR3 is 12 amino acids. The CDR3 spells CASSLTGREQFF. The DNA for the CDR3 is TGTGCCAGCAGCTTAACAGGGCGTGAGCAGTTCTTC.

This clonotype has more than one count but fewer than ten. The V gene is TRBV10-3, the J gene TRBJ1-1; D is unresolved. CDR1 ENHRY and CDR2 SYGVKD come from the germline V gene. The CDR3 length is 11 residues. Trimming removed 3 bases at V and 7 bases at J, with 6 bases between. The CDR3 DNA reads TGTGCCATCAGTGAAAATGGTGAAGCTTTCTTT. Protein: CAISENGEAFF.

This clonotype was observed a handful of times. One junction end does not reproduce the germline sequence, and a read error may be involved. For the CDR3, the DNA is TGCGCCAGCAGCCAAACAGCGAACACTGAGGCTTTCTTT. Protein sequence: CASSQTANTEAFF. This chain connects TRBV4-3 to TRBJ1-1, with D unclear. Germline V gives CDR1 LGHNA, CDR2 YSLEER. This CDR3 region has 13 residues.

The V gene is TRBV20-1, the J gene TRBJ2-1; tentative D call: TRBD1 (5 bases). Trimming removed 0 bases from V and 2 bases from J, with 8 bases in between. Germline assignment: CDR1 DFQATT and CDR2 SNEGSKA (reference sequence). The CDR3 is 14 amino acids. DNA of the CDR3: TGCAGTGCTAGAGATGGCAGGGCCTACAATGAGCAGTTCTTC. Translating gives CSARDGRAYNEQFF.

This clonotype was observed a handful of times. The rearrangement joins TRBV5-1 to TRBJ1-5, with D possibly matching TRBD1 (5 bases). The ends were cut back, 4 bases at V and 6 bases at J, with 14 bases in the middle. In germline, CDR1 is SGHRS, CDR2 YFSETQ. This CDR3 is built from 14 residues. CDR3 coding DNA: TGCGCCAGCAGCCCCGGTGGGGGTGGTCAGCCCCAGCATTTT. It translates to CASSPGGGGQPQHF.

This clonotype was counted between two and nine times. This chain links TRBV5-6 with TRBJ2-1, with a possible D match to TRBD2 (5 bases). The ends were cut back, 4 bases at V and 3 bases at J, with 17 bases in the middle. The length of the CDR3 is 16 residues. CDR1 SGHDT and CDR2 YYEEEE come from the germline V gene. In nucleotides, the CDR3 is TGTGCCAGCAGCCGGGCGGGTACTTGGGGCTACAATGAGCAGTTCTTC. Encoded protein: CASSRAGTWGYNEQFF.

This clonotype was recorded many times. The chain combines TRBV20-1 with TRBJ1-3; D is ambiguous. Germline-derived CDR1 and CDR2 are DFQATT and SNEGSKA (reference sequence). CDR3 length equals 14 residues. V shed 0 bases and J shed 0 bases, with 6 bases lying between them. The CDR3 loop is CSAREASSGNTIYF. Written as DNA, the CDR3 is TGCAGTGCTAGAGAAGCTAGCTCTGGAAACACCATATATTTT.

In its sample, this clonotype was seen a few times. At one of its ends the junction is not consistent with the germline gene, which may arise from a read error. This chain joins TRBV20-1 and TRBJ2-1; 7 nucleotides align to TRBD2. The length of the CDR3 is 18 residues. Germline V gene data show CDR1 as DFQATT and CDR2 as SNEGSKA (reference sequence). CDR3 loop: CSARETSVDHISDNEQFF. The CDR3 DNA sequence: TGCAGTGCTAGAGAAACTAGCGTAGACCATATCTCCGACAATGAGCAGTTCTTC.

The chain couples TRBV7-2 to TRBJ2-6, with 9 bases lining up with TRBD1. CDR1 and CDR2 (germline): SGHTA, FQGNSA. The J segment lost 0 bases and the V segment lost 3 bases, leaving 18 bases of the junction unmatched. The CDR3 extends over 22 amino acids. CDR3 in amino acids: CASSFFGGGDRVESSGANVLTF. The DNA for the CDR3 is TGTGCCAGCAGCTTTTTTGGGGGTGGGGACAGGGTCGAGAGCTCTGGGGCCAACGTCCTGACTTTC.

This clonotype was seen ten or more times. This chain links TRBV2 with TRBJ2-7; the match to TRBD1 covers 8 bases. The germline V gene encodes CDR1 SNHLY and CDR2 FYNNEI. V trimming: 2 bases; J trimming: 11 bases; junction bases outside the gene matches: 8. The CDR3 loop spans 13 amino acids. The CDR3 bases are TGTGCCAGCAGTGAACCGGGACAGGTGATAGAGTACTTC. Protein sequence: CASSEPGQVIEYF.

This clonotype appeared a few times. V gene TRBV10-3 combines with J gene TRBJ2-7; 10 bases are shared with TRBD2. The CDR3 runs to 15 residues. Germline V gene sequence: CDR1 ENHRY, CDR2 SYGVKD. V lost 0 bases to trimming and J lost 3 bases; unmatched junction nucleotides: 2. CDR3 bases: TGTGCCATCAGTGAGTCTAGCGGGAGGAACTACGAGCAGTACTTC. It is translated as CAISESSGRNYEQYF.

This chain joins TRBV29-1 and TRBJ2-1; D may be TRBD1 (5 bases). CDR1 is SQVTM and CDR2 is ANQGSEA in the germline V gene. The ends were cut back, 7 bases at V and 9 bases at J, with 16 bases in the middle. This CDR3 spans 12 amino acids. CDR3 loop: CSERRGSFEQFF. The CDR3 DNA reads as TGCAGCGAAAGAAGGGGAAGTTTTGAGCAGTTCTTC.

The rearrangement links TRBV11-2 to TRBJ2-7; 9 bases are shared with TRBD1. CDR1 and CDR2 from the germline V gene are SGHAT and FQNNGV. The CDR3 length is 18 residues. V was pared by 5 bases and J by 2 bases, with 16 bases of the junction left unmatched. The CDR3 nucleotides are TGTGCCAGCAGCCCTTCGGGGGGTGAAGGGACAGGGACCTACGAGCAGTACTTC. It codes for CASSPSGGEGTGTYEQYF.

V gene TRBV11-2 combines with J gene TRBJ2-7, with TRBD1 identical over 7 bases. The germline CDR1 and CDR2 sequences are SGHAT and FQNNGV. The CDR3 extends over 15 amino acids. J was trimmed by 0 bases and V by 4 bases; bases with no gene match: 6. The CDR3 DNA is TGTGCCAGCAGCTCCGAGGCAGGGGGCTCCTACGAGCAGTACTTC. This translates into CASSSEAGGSYEQYF.

A few counts support this clonotype. This chain uses TRBV12-3 or TRBV12-4 with TRBJ2-7, with 8 bases fitting TRBD1. CDR3 length: 14 amino acids. V was clipped by 6 bases and J by 3 bases; unmatched bases: 7. The CDR3 DNA sequence: TGTGCCAGCAGATGGGGGACAGGTAACTACGAGCAGTACTTC. Translation gives CASRWGTGNYEQYF.

The rearrangement joins TRBV5-1 to TRBJ2-2; 12 bases fit TRBD1. The CDR3 extends over 18 amino acids. V was clipped by 4 bases and J by 1 base; unmatched bases: 8. Looked up from germline, CDR1 is SGHRS and CDR2 is YFSETQ. For the CDR3, the DNA is TGCGCCAGCAGCGCCGCGGGACAGGGGGCCCTGAACACCGGGGAGCTGTTTTTT. Its protein is CASSAAGQGALNTGELFF.

V usage is TRBV4-3 and J usage is TRBJ2-3; 8 nucleotides match TRBD1. The CDR3 extends over 15 amino acids. Losses at the gene ends were 4 bases for V and 2 bases for J; bases not matched to a gene: 5. Per the germline V gene, CDR1 is LGHNA and CDR2 is YSLEER. The CDR3 nucleotides read TGCGCCAGCAGCCTAGGACAGGGACACACAGATACGCAGTATTTT. It codes for CASSLGQGHTDTQYF.

The chain employs TRBV4-2 and TRBJ2-1; 9 nucleotides align to TRBD2. Germline values: CDR1 LGHNA, CDR2 YNFKEQ. J lost 10 bases, V lost 0 bases, and 7 bases had no gene match. This CDR3 region has 15 residues. The CDR3 DNA sequence: TGTGCCAGCAGCCAAGAACTTGGGCTAGCGGGAGAGCAGTTCTTC. This encodes CASSQELGLAGEQFF.

In its sample, this clonotype was seen many times. Here the CDR3 DNA reads TGCGCCAGCAGCCGGTCTACTAGCGGGAGTTACGAGCAGTACTTC. Encoded protein: CASSRSTSGSYEQYF. This chain connects TRBV4-3 to TRBJ2-7; 11 nucleotides line up with TRBD2. The J segment lost 4 bases and the V segment lost 4 bases, leaving 6 bases of the junction unmatched. The CDR3 runs to 15 residues. Germline assignment: CDR1 LGHNA and CDR2 YSLEER.

This chain links TRBV2 with TRBJ2-7; the match to TRBD2 covers 8 bases. Trimming cost V 2 bases and J 2 bases; bases outside gene matches: 5. Germline V gene sequence: CDR1 SNHLY, CDR2 FYNNEI. The CDR3 contains 15 residues. The CDR3, as DNA: TGTGCCAGCAGTGAAATAACTAGCGGCACCTACGAGCAGTACTTC. This gives the protein CASSEITSGTYEQYF.

This clonotype has only a few counts. This chain connects TRBV27 to TRBJ1-5; D possibly corresponds to TRBD1 (5 bases). V was pared by 5 bases and J by 1 base, with 9 bases between. There are 14 residues in the CDR3. Germline V CDR1 and CDR2: MNHEY, SMNVEV (reference sequence). The CDR3 bases are TGTGCCAGCAGTATGGCAGGGAGCAATCAGCCCCAGCATTTT. This encodes CASSMAGSNQPQHF.

This clonotype was recorded a few times. The V and J genes are TRBV12-5 and TRBJ2-7; weak D call: TRBD1 (5 bases). The germline V and J ends were trimmed by 0 bases and 7 bases, with 13 bases remaining between them. CDR1 LGHNT and CDR2 FRNRAP come from the germline V gene. The CDR3 spans 14 residues. CDR3 nucleotides: TGTGCTAGTGGTTTGGTACAGGTTCAGGGAGAGCAGTACTTC. It encodes CASGLVQVQGEQYF.

This chain links TRBV15 with TRBJ2-1; 14 bases line up with TRBD2. This CDR3 is built from 17 residues. CDR1 and CDR2 from the germline V gene are LNHNV and YYDKDF (reference sequence). Unmatched junction bases numbered 11, after V lost 5 bases and J lost 8 bases. In nucleotides, the CDR3 is TGTGCCACCAGCGGCCGGACTAGCGGGGGGCGTTTTGATGAGCAGTTCTTC. Protein sequence: CATSGRTSGGRFDEQFF.

This clonotype was recorded a few times. This chain connects TRBV4-1 to TRBJ2-7; D is uncertain. Trimming removed 4 bases from V and 3 bases from J, with 13 bases in between. Germline loops: CDR1 MGHRA, CDR2 YSYEKL. The CDR3 loop spans 14 amino acids. CDR3 bases: TGCGCCAGCAGCCTGTTACTGTGGGGCTACGAGCAGTACTTC. This codes for CASSLLLWGYEQYF.

This clonotype has a count of ten or more. The rearrangement links TRBV15 to TRBJ2-1; 9 bases fit TRBD2. CDR1 LNHNV and CDR2 YYDKDF come from the germline V gene (reference sequence). This CDR3 comprises 15 residues. Trimming at V came to 5 bases and at J to 6 bases, leaving 8 bases not matched to a gene. The CDR3 protein is CATSRVAGVSNEQFF. The CDR3 DNA is TGTGCCACCAGCCGGGTAGCGGGAGTCAGCAATGAGCAGTTCTTC.

The chain joins TRBV4-1 to TRBJ2-7; tentative D call: TRBD1 (6 bases). The CDR3 covers 16 residues. Trimming took 0 bases from V and 3 from J, leaving 15 bases between them. Germline V lookup: CDR1 MGHRA, CDR2 YSYEKL. The CDR3 region has the DNA TGCGCCAGCAGCCAAGAGGTTGGGGGCCTATTCTACGAGCAGTACTTC. It is translated as CASSQEVGGLFYEQYF.

This clonotype was counted between two and nine times. This chain joins TRBV5-6 and TRBJ1-4, with TRBD1 matching over 7 bases. Germline trimming cut 1 base from V and 5 bases from J; bases unmatched to any gene: 2. The CDR3 extends over 14 amino acids. The germline V gene has CDR1 SGHDT and CDR2 YYEEEE. This CDR3 is CASSLWGQNEKLFF. In DNA form, the CDR3 reads TGTGCCAGCAGCTTGTGGGGACAGAATGAAAAACTGTTTTTT.

V and J are TRBV12-3 or TRBV12-4 and TRBJ2-7, with 8 bases aligning to TRBD1. The length of the CDR3 is 15 residues. V shed 8 bases, J shed 0 bases, and the junction held 9 bases outside the gene matches. Here the CDR3 reads CASGAGDRSSYEQYF. The CDR3 nucleotides are TGTGCCAGCGGCGCCGGGGACAGGAGCTCCTACGAGCAGTACTTC.